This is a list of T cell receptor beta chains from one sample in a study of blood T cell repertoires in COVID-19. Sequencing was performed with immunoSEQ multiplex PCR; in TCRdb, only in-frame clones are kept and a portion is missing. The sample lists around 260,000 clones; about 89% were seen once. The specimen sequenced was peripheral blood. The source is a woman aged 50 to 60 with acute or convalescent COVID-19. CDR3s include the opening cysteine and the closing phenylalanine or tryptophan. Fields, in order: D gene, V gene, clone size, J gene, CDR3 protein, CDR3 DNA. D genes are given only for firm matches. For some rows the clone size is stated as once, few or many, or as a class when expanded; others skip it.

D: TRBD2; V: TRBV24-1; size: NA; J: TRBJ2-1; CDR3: CATSRTGTSGYNEQFF; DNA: TGTGCCACCAGTAGAACCGGGACTAGCGGGTACAATGAGCAGTTCTTC
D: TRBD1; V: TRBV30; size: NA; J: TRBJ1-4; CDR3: CAWNTGVGEKLFF; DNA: TGTGCCTGGAATACAGGGGTTGGGGAAAAACTGTTTTTT
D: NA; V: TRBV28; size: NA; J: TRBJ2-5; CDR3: CASSPIDRETQYF; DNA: TGTGCCAGCAGTCCGATAGACAGAGAGACCCAGTACTTC
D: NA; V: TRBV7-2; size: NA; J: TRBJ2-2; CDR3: CASSLSPAGNTGELFF; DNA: TGTGCCAGCAGCTTAAGTCCAGCGGGGAACACCGGGGAGCTGTTTTTT
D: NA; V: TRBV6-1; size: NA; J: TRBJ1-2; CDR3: CASSERGVYGYTF; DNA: TGTGCCAGCAGTGAGCGGGGGGTCTATGGCTACACCTTC
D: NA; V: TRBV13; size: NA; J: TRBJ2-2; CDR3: CASSLAVLEGQRNTGELFF; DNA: TGTGCCAGCAGCTTAGCTGTTCTCGAGGGACAACGGAACACCGGGGAGCTGTTTTTT
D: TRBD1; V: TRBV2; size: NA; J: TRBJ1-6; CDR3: CASSPGQGLESPLHF; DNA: TGTGCCAGCAGTCCGGGACAGGGGTTGGAGTCACCCCTCCACTTT
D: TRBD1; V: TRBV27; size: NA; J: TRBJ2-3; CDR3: CASSSDRGLTDTQYF; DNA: TGTGCCAGCAGTTCCGACAGGGGTCTCACAGATACGCAGTATTTT
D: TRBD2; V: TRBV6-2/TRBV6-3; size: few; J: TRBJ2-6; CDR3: CASSQPRLAGNTGANVLTF; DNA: TGTGCCAGCAGCCAACCCCGACTAGCGGGAAACACTGGGGCCAACGTCCTGACTTTC
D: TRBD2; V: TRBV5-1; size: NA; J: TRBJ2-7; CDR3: CASSRDRTRLAGSGEQYF; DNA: TGCGCCAGCAGTCGGGACAGGACTAGACTAGCGGGATCGGGGGAGCAGTACTTC
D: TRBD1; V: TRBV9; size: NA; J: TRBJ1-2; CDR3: CASSAVGQGVSYGYTF; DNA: TGTGCCAGCAGTGCCGTGGGACAGGGGGTAAGCTATGGCTACACCTTC
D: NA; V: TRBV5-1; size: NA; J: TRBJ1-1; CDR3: CASSLARVGEAFF; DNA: TGCGCCAGCAGCTTGGCCAGGGTCGGGGAAGCTTTCTTT
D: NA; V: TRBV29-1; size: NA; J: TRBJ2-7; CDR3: CSVGIALEQYF; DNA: TGCAGCGTAGGGATAGCGCTAGAGCAGTACTTC
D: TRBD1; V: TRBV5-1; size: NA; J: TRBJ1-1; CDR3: CASSLETGVTEAFF; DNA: TGCGCCAGCAGCTTGGAAACAGGGGTAACTGAAGCTTTCTTT
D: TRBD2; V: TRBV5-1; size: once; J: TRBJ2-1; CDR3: CASSPGLAGGSSYNEQFF; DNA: TGCGCCAGCAGCCCTGGACTAGCGGGAGGGAGCTCCTACAATGAGCAGTTCTTC
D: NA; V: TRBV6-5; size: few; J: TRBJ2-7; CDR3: CASSYSRYEQYF; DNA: TGTGCCAGCAGTTACTCGCGGTACGAGCAGTACTTC
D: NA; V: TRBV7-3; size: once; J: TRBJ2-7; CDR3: CASSLLATLGEQYF; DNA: TGTGCCAGCAGCTTATTAGCGACACTAGGCGAGCAGTACTTC